This is a list of T cell receptor beta chains from one sample in a study of T cell changes during pregnancy in multiple sclerosis. Method: immunoSEQ multiplex PCR; TCRdb's copy keeps in-frame clones and lacks some. Found here are some 76,000 clones, nearly 95% of them singletons; the top ten hold about 0.3%. The sample in question was CD4+ T cells from peripheral blood mononuclear cells, obtained after pregnancy. The receptors come from a female donor with multiple sclerosis, enrolled in a pregnancy study. Both conserved end residues are trimmed from each CDR3. The order of the fields is J gene, V gene, CDR3 protein.

j_call: TRBJ2-7
v_call: TRBV2
cdr3_aa: ASRDDRGRGEQY

j_call: TRBJ2-1
v_call: TRBV6-5
cdr3_aa: ASSRPGLAGNEQF

j_call: TRBJ1-4
v_call: TRBV6-1
cdr3_aa: ASRAQGAVGGEKLF

j_call: TRBJ2-7
v_call: TRBV30
cdr3_aa: AWMGDTAIGEQY

j_call: TRBJ2-3
v_call: TRBV7-9
cdr3_aa: ASSPTTGGLTDTQY

j_call: TRBJ1-1
v_call: TRBV5-1
cdr3_aa: ASSFTDRGEGTEAF

j_call: TRBJ2-3
v_call: TRBV19
cdr3_aa: ASSTTRGADTDTQY

j_call: TRBJ1-6
v_call: TRBV5-8
cdr3_aa: ASSLAWDRGNSPLH

j_call: TRBJ2-2
v_call: TRBV16
cdr3_aa: ASSQSTGAGELF

j_call: TRBJ2-7
v_call: TRBV18
cdr3_aa: ASSHGSYSYEQY

j_call: TRBJ1-1
v_call: TRBV15
cdr3_aa: ATSSFTGIGTEAF

j_call: TRBJ2-3
v_call: TRBV5-1
cdr3_aa: ASSQRGGDRFPDTQY

j_call: TRBJ2-5
v_call: TRBV11-3
cdr3_aa: ASSPGLAGAEQETQY

j_call: TRBJ1-1
v_call: TRBV2
cdr3_aa: ASRREGRDTEAF

j_call: TRBJ1-6
v_call: TRBV21-1
cdr3_aa: ASSKLGGIGSPLH

j_call: TRBJ2-2
v_call: TRBV2
cdr3_aa: ASIRERDTGELF

j_call: TRBJ1-4
v_call: TRBV29-1
cdr3_aa: SVVTGGPATNEKLF

j_call: TRBJ1-1
v_call: TRBV5-4
cdr3_aa: ASSPSGGRNTEAF

j_call: TRBJ1-1
v_call: TRBV27
cdr3_aa: ASSLHDRSSEAF

j_call: TRBJ1-1
v_call: TRBV5-6
cdr3_aa: ASSQTGGKTEAF

j_call: TRBJ2-3
v_call: TRBV7-2
cdr3_aa: ASSPRLRGAGTDTQY

j_call: TRBJ2-5
v_call: TRBV6-6
cdr3_aa: ASRGQGGETQY

j_call: TRBJ2-7
v_call: TRBV9
cdr3_aa: ASSTGLGKPYEQY

j_call: TRBJ1-1
v_call: TRBV5-5
cdr3_aa: ASSPIGDTYYTEAF

j_call: TRBJ2-3
v_call: TRBV6-1
cdr3_aa: ASSGGLAWTSTDTQY

j_call: TRBJ1-4
v_call: TRBV18
cdr3_aa: ASSPPEGALGGLF

j_call: TRBJ2-7
v_call: TRBV2
cdr3_aa: ASSESGQSIY

j_call: TRBJ1-4
v_call: TRBV7-9
cdr3_aa: ASSLAVAGEKLF

j_call: TRBJ2-3
v_call: TRBV7-2
cdr3_aa: ASSLVAGLATDTQY

j_call: TRBJ1-2
v_call: TRBV19
cdr3_aa: ASSIEQGAGYGYT

j_call: TRBJ1-2
v_call: TRBV6-6
cdr3_aa: ASSLQTSYGYT

j_call: TRBJ1-6
v_call: TRBV5-4
cdr3_aa: ASSGTGRDSPLH

j_call: TRBJ2-7
v_call: TRBV14
cdr3_aa: ASKLAGLSYEQY

j_call: TRBJ2-6
v_call: TRBV9
cdr3_aa: ASSAPGQGAAGANVLT

j_call: TRBJ2-2
v_call: TRBV6-5
cdr3_aa: ASSYLGLADTGELF

j_call: TRBJ1-2
v_call: TRBV10-3
cdr3_aa: AISAGGGRSGYT

j_call: TRBJ2-2
v_call: TRBV2
cdr3_aa: ASSELTYLTGELF

j_call: TRBJ2-5
v_call: TRBV5-4
cdr3_aa: ASSLGSGGETQY

j_call: TRBJ1-2
v_call: TRBV27
cdr3_aa: ASSSQGGQGVGGYT

j_call: TRBJ1-1
v_call: TRBV29-1
cdr3_aa: SVEGRQNTEAF

j_call: TRBJ1-1
v_call: TRBV27
cdr3_aa: ASSRGQGWQAF

j_call: TRBJ2-2
v_call: TRBV5-5
cdr3_aa: ASSLKGGGTGELF

j_call: TRBJ1-2
v_call: TRBV5-5
cdr3_aa: ASNTDGTNYGYT

j_call: TRBJ1-1
v_call: TRBV6-5
cdr3_aa: ASSYGTVTEAF

j_call: TRBJ1-5
v_call: TRBV5-5
cdr3_aa: ASSSGTGDYQPQH

j_call: TRBJ1-2
v_call: TRBV19
cdr3_aa: ASSMTFGTGANYGYT

j_call: TRBJ1-5
v_call: TRBV6-1
cdr3_aa: ASSRGTGGMQPQH

j_call: TRBJ2-2
v_call: TRBV27
cdr3_aa: ASSSTVNTGELF

j_call: TRBJ1-2
v_call: TRBV27
cdr3_aa: ASSLAGTGEGYT

j_call: TRBJ1-2
v_call: TRBV5-1
cdr3_aa: ASSLETGNYGYT

j_call: TRBJ1-1
v_call: TRBV6-1
cdr3_aa: ASRLAPHTEAF

j_call: TRBJ1-2
v_call: TRBV7-9
cdr3_aa: ASSGHRTYGYT

j_call: TRBJ1-1
v_call: TRBV10-3
cdr3_aa: AISDKGGARDTEAF

j_call: TRBJ2-5
v_call: TRBV30
cdr3_aa: ACILAGESQY

j_call: TRBJ2-7
v_call: TRBV7-3
cdr3_aa: ASSLSASGRGYEQY

j_call: TRBJ2-7
v_call: TRBV27
cdr3_aa: ASKRGAAYEQY

j_call: TRBJ2-2
v_call: TRBV5-4
cdr3_aa: ASSPRSGPTGELF

j_call: TRBJ1-5
v_call: TRBV6-5
cdr3_aa: ASSSMQGAGNQPQH

j_call: TRBJ2-2
v_call: TRBV27
cdr3_aa: ATMWGRGTGELF

j_call: TRBJ2-3
v_call: TRBV28
cdr3_aa: ASSSLAGEGTDTQY